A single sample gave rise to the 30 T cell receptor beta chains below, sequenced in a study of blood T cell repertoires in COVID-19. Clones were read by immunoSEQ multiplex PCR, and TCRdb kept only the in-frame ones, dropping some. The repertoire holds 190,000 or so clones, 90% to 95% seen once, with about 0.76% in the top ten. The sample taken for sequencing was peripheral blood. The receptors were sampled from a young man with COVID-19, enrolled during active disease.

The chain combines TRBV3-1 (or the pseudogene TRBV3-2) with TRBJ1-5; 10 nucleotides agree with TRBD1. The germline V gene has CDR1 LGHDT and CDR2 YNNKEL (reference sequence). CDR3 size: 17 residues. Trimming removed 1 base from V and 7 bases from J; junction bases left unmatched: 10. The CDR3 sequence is CASSQGQTGGAGQPQHF. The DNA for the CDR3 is TGTGCCAGCAGCCAAGGACAGACAGGGGGCGCGGGGCAGCCCCAGCATTTT.

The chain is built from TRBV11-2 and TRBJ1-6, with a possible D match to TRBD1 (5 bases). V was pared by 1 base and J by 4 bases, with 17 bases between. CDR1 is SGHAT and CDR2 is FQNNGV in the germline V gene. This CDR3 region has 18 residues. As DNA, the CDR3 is TGTGCCAGCAGCTTAGGGCGGGGGTCGACGAAATATAATTCACCCCTCCACTTT. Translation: CASSLGRGSTKYNSPLHF. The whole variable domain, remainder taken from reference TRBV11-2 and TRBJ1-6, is EAGVAQSPRYKIIEKRQSVAFWCNPISGHATLYWYQQILGQGPKLLIQFQNNGVVDDSQLPKDRFSAERLKGVDSTLKIQPAKLEDSAVYLCASSLGRGSTKYNSPLHFGNGTRLTVT.

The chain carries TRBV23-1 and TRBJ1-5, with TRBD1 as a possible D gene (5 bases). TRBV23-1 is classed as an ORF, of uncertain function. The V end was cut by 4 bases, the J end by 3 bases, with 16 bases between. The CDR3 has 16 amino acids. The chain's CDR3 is CASSPLGQSFNQPQHF. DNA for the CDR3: TGCGCCAGCAGTCCCCTTGGACAAAGCTTCAATCAGCCCCAGCATTTT.

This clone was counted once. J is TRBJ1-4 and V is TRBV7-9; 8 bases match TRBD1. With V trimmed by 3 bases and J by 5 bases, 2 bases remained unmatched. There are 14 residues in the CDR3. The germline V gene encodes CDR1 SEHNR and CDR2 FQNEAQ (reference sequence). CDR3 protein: CASSLTGVNEKLFF. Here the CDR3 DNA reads TGTGCCAGCAGCTTGACAGGGGTGAATGAAAAACTGTTTTTT.

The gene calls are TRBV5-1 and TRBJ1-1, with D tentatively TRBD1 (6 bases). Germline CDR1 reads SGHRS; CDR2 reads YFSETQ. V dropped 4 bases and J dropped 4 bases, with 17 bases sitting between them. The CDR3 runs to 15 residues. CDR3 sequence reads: CASSPAGGAATEAFF. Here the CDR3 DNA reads TGCGCCAGCAGCCCTGCCGGGGGGGCGGCCACTGAAGCTTTCTTT. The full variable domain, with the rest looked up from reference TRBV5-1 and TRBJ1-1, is KAGVTQTPRYLIKTRGQQVTLSCSPISGHRSVSWYQQTPGQGLQFLFEYFSETQRNKGNFPGRFSGRQFSNSRSEMNVSTLELGDSALYLCASSPAGGAATEAFFGQGTRLTVV.

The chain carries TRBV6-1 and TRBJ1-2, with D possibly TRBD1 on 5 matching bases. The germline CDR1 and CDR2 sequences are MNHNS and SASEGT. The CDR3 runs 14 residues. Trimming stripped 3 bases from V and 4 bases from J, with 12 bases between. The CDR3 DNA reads TGTGCCAGCAGTGACACCAGGGTTCTCTATGGCTACACCTTC. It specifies CASSDTRVLYGYTF.

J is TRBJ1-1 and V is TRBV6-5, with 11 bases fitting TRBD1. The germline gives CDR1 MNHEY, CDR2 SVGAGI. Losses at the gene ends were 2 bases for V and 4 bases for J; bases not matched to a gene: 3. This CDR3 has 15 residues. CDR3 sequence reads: CASSYLGTGGTEAFF. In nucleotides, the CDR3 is TGTGCCAGCAGTTACCTTGGGACAGGGGGCACTGAAGCTTTCTTT.

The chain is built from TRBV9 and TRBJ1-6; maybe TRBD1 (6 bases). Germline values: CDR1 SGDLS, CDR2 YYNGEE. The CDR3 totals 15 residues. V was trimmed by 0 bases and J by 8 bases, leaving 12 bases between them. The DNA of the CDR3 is TGTGCCAGCAGCGTAGCAGGGGTCAGGGATTCACCCCTCCACTTT. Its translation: CASSVAGVRDSPLHF.

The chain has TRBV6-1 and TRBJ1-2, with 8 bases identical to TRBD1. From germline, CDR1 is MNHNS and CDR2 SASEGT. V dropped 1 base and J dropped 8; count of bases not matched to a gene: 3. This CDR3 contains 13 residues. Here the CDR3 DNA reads TGTGCCAGCAGTGAAGGGACAGGGAAAGGCTACACCTTC. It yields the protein CASSEGTGKGYTF.

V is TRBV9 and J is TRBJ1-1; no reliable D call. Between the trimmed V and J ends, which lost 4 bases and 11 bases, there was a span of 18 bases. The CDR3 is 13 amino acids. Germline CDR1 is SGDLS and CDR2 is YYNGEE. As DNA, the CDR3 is TGTGCCAGCAGCCCAAGCCCGGTTTTGAATGCTTTCTTT. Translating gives CASSPSPVLNAFF.

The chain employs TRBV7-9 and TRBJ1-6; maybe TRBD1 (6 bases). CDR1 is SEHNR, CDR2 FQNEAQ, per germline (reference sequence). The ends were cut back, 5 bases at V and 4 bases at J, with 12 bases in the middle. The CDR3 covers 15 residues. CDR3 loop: CASSPEGGYNSPLHF. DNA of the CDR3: TGTGCCAGCAGCCCAGAGGGGGGGTATAATTCACCCCTCCACTTT.

CDR3 in amino acids: CASSVGATNTEAFF. In DNA, the CDR3 is TGTGCCAGCAGTGTTGGGGCTACGAACACTGAAGCTTTCTTT. V and J are TRBV6-6 and TRBJ1-1; TRBD1 might be the D (5 bases). Trimming took off 5 bases at V and 1 base at J, with 11 bases between the two ends. CDR1 MNHNY and CDR2 SVGAGI come from the germline V gene (reference sequence). CDR3 length: 14 amino acids.

Here the CDR3 DNA reads TGCGCCAGCAGCTTGGACGGACAGAGCGGTTCGTCCCTCCACTTT. It yields the protein CASSLDGQSGSSLHF. The chain carries TRBV5-1 and TRBJ1-6; D is perhaps TRBD1 (6 bases). Germline CDR1 SGHRS, CDR2 YFSETQ. Trimming shortened V by 0 bases and J by 14 bases, and 18 bases separated the two germline ends. The CDR3 spans 15 residues.

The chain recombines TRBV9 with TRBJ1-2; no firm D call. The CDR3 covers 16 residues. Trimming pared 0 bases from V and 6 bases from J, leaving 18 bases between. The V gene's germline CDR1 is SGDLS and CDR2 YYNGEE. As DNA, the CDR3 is TGTGCCAGCAGCGTAGACAGCGTACCACTGCGGGATGGCTACACCTTC. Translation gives CASSVDSVPLRDGYTF.

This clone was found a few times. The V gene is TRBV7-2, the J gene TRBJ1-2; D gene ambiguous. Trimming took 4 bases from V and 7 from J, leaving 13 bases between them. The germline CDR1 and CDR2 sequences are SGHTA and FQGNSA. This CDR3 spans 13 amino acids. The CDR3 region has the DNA TGTGCCAGCAGCTCGGGGTTAGGCATTGGCTACACCTTC. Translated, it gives CASSSGLGIGYTF.

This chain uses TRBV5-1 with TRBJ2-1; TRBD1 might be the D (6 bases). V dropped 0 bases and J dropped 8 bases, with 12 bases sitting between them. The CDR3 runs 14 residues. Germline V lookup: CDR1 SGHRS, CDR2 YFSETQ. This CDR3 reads CASSLGTGNDEQFF. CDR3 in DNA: TGCGCCAGCAGCTTGGGAACAGGGAATGATGAGCAGTTCTTC.

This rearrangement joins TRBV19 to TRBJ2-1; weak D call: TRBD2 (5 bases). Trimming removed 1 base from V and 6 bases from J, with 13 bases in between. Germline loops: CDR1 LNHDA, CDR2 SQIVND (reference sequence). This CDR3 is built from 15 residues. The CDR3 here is CASSIASGRGNEQFF. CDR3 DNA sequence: TGTGCCAGTAGTATAGCCTCAGGACGGGGCAATGAGCAGTTCTTC.

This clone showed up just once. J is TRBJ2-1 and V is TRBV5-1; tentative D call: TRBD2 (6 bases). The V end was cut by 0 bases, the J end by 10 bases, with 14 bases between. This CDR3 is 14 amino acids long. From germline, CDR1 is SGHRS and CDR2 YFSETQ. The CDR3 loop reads CASSLDGGGREQFF. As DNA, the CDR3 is TGCGCCAGCAGCTTGGATGGGGGAGGCCGGGAGCAGTTCTTC.

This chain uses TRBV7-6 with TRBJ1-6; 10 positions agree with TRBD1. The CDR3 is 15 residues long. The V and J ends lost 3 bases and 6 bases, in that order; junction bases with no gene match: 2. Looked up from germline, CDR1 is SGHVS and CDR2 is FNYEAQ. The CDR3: CASSFRDRGNSPLHF. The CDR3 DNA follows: TGTGCCAGCAGCTTTAGGGACAGGGGTAATTCACCCCTCCACTTT.

The CDR3 DNA reads TGTGCCAGCAGGGATCCAGCGGGGGTCAGAAACAATGAGCAGTTCTTC. Its translation: CASRDPAGVRNNEQFF. V gene TRBV2 combines with J gene TRBJ2-1; TRBD2 matches 8 bases. The ends lost 6 bases at V and 5 bases at J; junction bases unmatched: 12. The CDR3 runs to 16 residues. The germline gives CDR1 SNHLY, CDR2 FYNNEI. Looking up the rest from reference TRBV2 and TRBJ2-1 gives the full variable domain: EPEVTQTPSHQVTQMGQEVILRCVPISNHLYFYWYRQILGQKVEFLVSFYNNEISEKSEIFDDQFSVERPDGSNFTLKIRSTKLEDSAMYFCASRDPAGVRNNEQFFGPGTRLTVL.

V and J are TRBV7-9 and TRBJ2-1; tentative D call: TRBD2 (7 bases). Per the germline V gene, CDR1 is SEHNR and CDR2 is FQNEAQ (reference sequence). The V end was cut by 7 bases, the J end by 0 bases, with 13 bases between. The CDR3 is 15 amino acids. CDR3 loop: CASTEGGSSYNEQFF. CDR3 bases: TGTGCCAGCACCGAGGGGGGGAGCTCCTACAATGAGCAGTTCTTC.

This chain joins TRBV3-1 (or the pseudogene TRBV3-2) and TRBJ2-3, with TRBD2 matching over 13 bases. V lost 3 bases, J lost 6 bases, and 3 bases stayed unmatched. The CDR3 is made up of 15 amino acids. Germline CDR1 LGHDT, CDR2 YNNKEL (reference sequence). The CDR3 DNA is TGTGCCAGCAGCCACCGGACTAGCGGGGGTGATACGCAGTATTTT. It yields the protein CASSHRTSGGDTQYF.

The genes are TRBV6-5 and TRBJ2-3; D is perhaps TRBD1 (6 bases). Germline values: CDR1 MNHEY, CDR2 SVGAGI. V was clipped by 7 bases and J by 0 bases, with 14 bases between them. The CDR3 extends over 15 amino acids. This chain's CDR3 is CASTPGHSSTDTQYF. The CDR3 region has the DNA TGTGCCAGCACCCCGGGACATTCTAGCACAGATACGCAGTATTTT.

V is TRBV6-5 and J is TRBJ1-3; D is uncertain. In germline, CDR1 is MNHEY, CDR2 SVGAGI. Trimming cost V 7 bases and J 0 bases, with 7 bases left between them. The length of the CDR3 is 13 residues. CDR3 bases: TGTGCCAGCAAGAGGAGCTCTGGAAACACCATATATTTT. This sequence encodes CASKRSSGNTIYF.

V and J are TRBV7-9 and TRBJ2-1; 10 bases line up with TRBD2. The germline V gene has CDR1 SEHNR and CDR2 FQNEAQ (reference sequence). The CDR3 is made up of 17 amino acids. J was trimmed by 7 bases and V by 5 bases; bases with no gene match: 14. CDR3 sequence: CASSPRGGQRGGNEQFF. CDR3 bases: TGTGCCAGCAGCCCCAGAGGGGGCCAGCGGGGGGGGAATGAGCAGTTCTTC.

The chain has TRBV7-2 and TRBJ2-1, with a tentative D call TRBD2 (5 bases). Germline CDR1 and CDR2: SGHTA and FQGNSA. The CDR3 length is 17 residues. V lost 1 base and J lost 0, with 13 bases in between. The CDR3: CASSLDGGLSSYNEQFF. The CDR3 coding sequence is TGTGCCAGCAGCTTAGATGGCGGGCTTAGCTCCTACAATGAGCAGTTCTTC.

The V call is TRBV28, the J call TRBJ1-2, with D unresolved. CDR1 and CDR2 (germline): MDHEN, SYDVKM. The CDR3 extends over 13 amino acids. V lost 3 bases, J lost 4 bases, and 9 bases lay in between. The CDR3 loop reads CASSLNSRYGYTF. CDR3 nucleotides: TGTGCCAGCAGTTTGAACAGCCGCTATGGCTACACCTTC.

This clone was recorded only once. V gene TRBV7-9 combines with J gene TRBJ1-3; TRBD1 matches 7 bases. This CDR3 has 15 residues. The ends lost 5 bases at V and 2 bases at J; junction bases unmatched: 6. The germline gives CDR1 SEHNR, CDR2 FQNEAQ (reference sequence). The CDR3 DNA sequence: TGTGCCAGCAGCCCCCCAGGGGGGACTGGAAACACCATATATTTT. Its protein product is CASSPPGGTGNTIYF.

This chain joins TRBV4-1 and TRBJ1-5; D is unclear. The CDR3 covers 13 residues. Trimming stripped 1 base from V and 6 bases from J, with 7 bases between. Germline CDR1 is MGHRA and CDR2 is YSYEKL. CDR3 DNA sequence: TGCGCCAGCAGCCAAGGAATAGCTCAGCCCCAGCATTTT. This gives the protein CASSQGIAQPQHF.

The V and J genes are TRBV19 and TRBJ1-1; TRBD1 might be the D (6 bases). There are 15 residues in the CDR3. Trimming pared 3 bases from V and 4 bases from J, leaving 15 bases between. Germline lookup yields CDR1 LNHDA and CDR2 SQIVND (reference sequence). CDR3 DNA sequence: TGTGCCAGTAGTATCCCCACAGGGAGAGTCACTGAAGCTTTCTTT. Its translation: CASSIPTGRVTEAFF.